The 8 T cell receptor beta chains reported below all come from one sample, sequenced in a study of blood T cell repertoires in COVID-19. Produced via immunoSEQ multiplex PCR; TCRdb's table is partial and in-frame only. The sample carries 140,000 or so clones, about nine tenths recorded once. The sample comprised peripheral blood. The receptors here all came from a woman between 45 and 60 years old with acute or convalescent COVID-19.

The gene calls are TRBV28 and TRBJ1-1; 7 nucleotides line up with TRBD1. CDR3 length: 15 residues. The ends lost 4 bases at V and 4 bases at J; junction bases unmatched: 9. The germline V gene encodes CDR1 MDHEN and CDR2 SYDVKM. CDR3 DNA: TGTGCCAGCAGTTATCGTTACAGGGGTCTCACTGAAGCTTTCTTT. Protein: CASSYRYRGLTEAFF.

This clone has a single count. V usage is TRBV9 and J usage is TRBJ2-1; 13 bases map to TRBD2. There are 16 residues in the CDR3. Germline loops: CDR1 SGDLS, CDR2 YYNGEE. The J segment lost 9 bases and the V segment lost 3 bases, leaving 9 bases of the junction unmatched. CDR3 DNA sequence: TGTGCCAGCAGCGCCCTTACTAGCGGGGGGGCCAGTGAGCAGTTCTTC. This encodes CASSALTSGGASEQFF.

CDR3 bases: TGCGCCAGCAGCCAGGGGCAGACTAATGAAAAACTGTTTTTT. It is translated as CASSQGQTNEKLFF. The V gene is TRBV4-1, the J gene TRBJ1-4, with D possibly being TRBD1 (5 bases). The V gene lost 3 bases and the J gene lost 2 bases, with 7 bases spanning the gap. Germline lookup yields CDR1 MGHRA and CDR2 YSYEKL. The CDR3 spans 14 residues.

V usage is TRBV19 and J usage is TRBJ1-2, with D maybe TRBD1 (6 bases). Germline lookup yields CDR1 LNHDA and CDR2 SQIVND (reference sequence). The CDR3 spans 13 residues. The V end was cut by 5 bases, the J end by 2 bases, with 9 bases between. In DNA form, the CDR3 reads TGTGCCAGTAGTCATACAGGGAACTATGGCTACACCTTC. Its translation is CASSHTGNYGYTF.

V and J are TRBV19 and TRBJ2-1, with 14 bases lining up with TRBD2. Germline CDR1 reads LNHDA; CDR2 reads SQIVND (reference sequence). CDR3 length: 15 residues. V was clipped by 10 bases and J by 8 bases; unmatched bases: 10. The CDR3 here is CATTVTSGRGYEQFF. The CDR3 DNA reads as TGTGCCACGACCGTGACTAGCGGGAGGGGGTATGAGCAGTTCTTC.

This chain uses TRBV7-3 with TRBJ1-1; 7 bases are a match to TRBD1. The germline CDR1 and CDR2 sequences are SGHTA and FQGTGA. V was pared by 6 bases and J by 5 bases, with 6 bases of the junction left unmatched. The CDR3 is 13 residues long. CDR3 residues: CASRPTGRTEAFF. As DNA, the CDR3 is TGTGCCAGCAGACCGACAGGGAGGACTGAAGCTTTCTTT. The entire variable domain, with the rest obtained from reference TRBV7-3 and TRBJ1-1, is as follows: GAGVSQTPSNKVTEKGKYVELRCDPISGHTALYWYRQSLGQGPEFLIYFQGTGAADDSGLPNDRFFAVRPEGSVSTLKIQRTERGDSAVYLCASRPTGRTEAFFGQGTRLTVV.

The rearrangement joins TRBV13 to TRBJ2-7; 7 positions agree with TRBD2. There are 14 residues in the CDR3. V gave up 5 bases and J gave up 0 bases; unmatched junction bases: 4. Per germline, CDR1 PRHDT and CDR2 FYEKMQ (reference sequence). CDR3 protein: CASSPSGPSYEQYF. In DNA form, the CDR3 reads TGTGCCAGCAGCCCTAGCGGCCCCTCCTACGAGCAGTACTTC.

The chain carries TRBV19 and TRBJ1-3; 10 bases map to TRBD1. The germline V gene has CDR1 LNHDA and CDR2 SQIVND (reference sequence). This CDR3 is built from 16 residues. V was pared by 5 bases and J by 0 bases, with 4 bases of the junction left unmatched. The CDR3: CASSLTGGDSGNTIYF. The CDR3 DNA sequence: TGTGCCAGTAGTTTGACAGGGGGCGACTCTGGAAACACCATATATTTT.